The T cell receptor (beta chain) under discussion was sequenced for a study of T cell clones after liver transplantation. On the study more broadly: In this trial, immunosuppression withdrawal was attempted within 2 years of liver transplant. Without induction therapy, subjects received standard immunosuppression until 12-24 months post-transplant. Post-transplant blood was tracked for graft-donor-reactive T cell clones identified in a pre-transplant mixed lymphocyte reaction.

General study points: Donor-reactive sequences fell more than third party-reactive ones, suggesting partial deletion.

A remark on this clone: The antigen remains undetermined.

The method was immunoSEQ multiplex PCR; TCRdb's version includes in-frame clones alone and lacks a portion of them. The sample yields 50,000 to 70,000 clones, 70% seen once. The germline V gene has CDR1 SGHNT and CDR2 YENEEA. Trimming removed 5 bases from V and 4 bases from J, with 11 bases in between. The CDR3 consists of 14 residues. The specimen was CD4+ T cells from blood, collected at the roughly 15-month timepoint. V usage is TRBV11-3 and J usage is TRBJ2-2, with TRBD1 as a possible D gene (6 bases). This clonotype was obtained from a human patient who received a liver transplant. Some T cells may be graft donor cells. The DNA for the CDR3 is TGTGCCAGCAGCCCCGGACAGCCCACCGGGGAGCTGTTTTTT. Translating it yields CASSPGQPTGELFF.